This TCR beta chain was observed in a study of identical twins (dated by TCRdb to 2016 to 2018). Study-wide context: To test whether fetal clonotypes persist, the study used deep sequencing on TCR alpha and beta repertoires from monozygotic twins, unrelated adults of various ages, and cord blood. To rule out contamination, replicate twin experiments were performed at different times with different library preparation protocols.

The CDR3 has 15 amino acids, counting the end cysteine and phenylalanine. Only CDR3 DNA is held: 45 bases, read in frame from base 1. The germline V gene (reference sequence) gives CDR1 as MNHEY and CDR2 as SMNVEV. V is cut back by 3 bases and J by 5 bases, with 5 bases in the junction unmatched. Broad study findings and their caveats: Fewer insertions were carried by abundant cord blood beta clonotypes, a similar but weaker trend appeared in young adult naive repertoires, and no such trend appeared in memory repertoires. Because the same donors could not be followed over many years, the conclusions relied on cross-sectional statistical analysis. Out-of-frame TCR alpha sequences shared between twins showed an excess of low generation-probability sequences compared with coincidental sharing between unrelated individuals. Recombination models systematically underestimated out-of-frame TCR alpha sharing in monozygotic twins but agreed with sharing between unrelated individuals. Invariant T cells such as MAIT and iNKT could partly confound zero-insertion analyses, although diverse VJ usage argued against such confounding for most clonotypes. Excess twin sharing in beta out-of-frame sequences was weaker because fewer shared sequences lowered the signal-to-noise ratio.

A note on this clonotype: What this receptor recognizes is not known. Base qualities are not recorded, but no much larger clone differs from it by a single base.

Library preparation used 5' RACE. TCRdb shows the sequencer as Illumina HiSeq 2000. A universal primer binding site was introduced by template switching, and a unique molecular identifier was present in the final cDNA, enabling accurate counting of TCR cDNA molecules. Specific primers in the conserved constant-segment region were used to synthesize first-strand cDNA for TCR alpha and beta chains. Each cDNA library was double barcoded, with a SMART-Mk sample barcode plus Illumina barcodes, to control for contamination. TruSeq adapter sequences, together with Illumina sample barcodes, were added in two successive PCR steps. Sequencing of the TCR alpha and beta cDNA libraries was done on the Illumina HiSeq platform using custom primers. On the study's bioinformatics: Raw reads were processed with MiGEC to extract unique molecular identifiers, and MiXCR was used to determine CDR3 positions. For each individual, recombination models were inferred using an EM algorithm with the repgenHMM and IGoR tools. Shared clonotypes were analyzed with the tcR package in R, and sharing was normalized by the product of cloneset sizes. To study raw recombination without the effects of thymic and clonal selection, out-of-frame nonproductive sequences were analyzed. Using fastp trimming at Q25 and MiXCR clonotype assembly, TCRdb reanalyzed the public sequencing data and kept in-frame beta chains. Merged by CDR3 protein, the rows form single entries marked with the most common genes and DNA. In this record, the V and J calls reflect TCRdb's handling and not the investigators' own analysis. The sample contains approximately 250,000 distinct CDR3 sequences, 5% to 7% of them found a single time. Jointly, the top ten make up roughly 15% of the sample.

Only healthy Caucasian donors were included. The twin cohort consisted of three pairs of female monozygotic twins, all aged roughly 18 to 30 years. Positive isolation kits from Invitrogen were used to isolate the CD4+ and CD8+ T cell populations. These sequences were also reported in another study, on T cells expressing NK-cell markers. The second study's authors report: TCR beta-chain repertoires were profiled in sorted CD3+CD56+NKG2C+, CD3+CD56+NKG2C- and CD3+CD56-NKG2C+ T-cell subsets from several donors. Seven of the eight sequenced donors were HCMV-seropositive and one was HCMV-seronegative. To restrict sorting to alphabetaTCR-expressing T cells, an anti-gammadeltaTCR antibody was added in several experiments. In several donors, the dominant CD3+CD56+NKG2C+ clonotypes were found to rank among the top 10 CD8+ clonotypes and to make up roughly 1.0-7.5% of CD8+ T cells. Those dominant clonotypes were again the most abundant among CD3+CD56-NKG2C+ cells in a handful of donors, at roughly 25-60.1%. Whether the expanded NKG2C-expressing T cell clones were specific for HCMV antigens was left unclear. All eight donors whose samples were sequenced were randomly selected healthy volunteers, three of them men and five women. A commercial ELISA kit detecting HCMV-specific IgG in serum was used to determine HCMV serostatus. MIGEC was used to demultiplex reads and group the reads by UMI, and MiTCR was used to assemble and quantify clonotypes. To exclude erroneous sequences, only TCR cDNA sequences supported by at least two reads were retained. The tcR package was used for downstream repertoire analysis, and clonotypes were matched between fractions using CDR3 nucleotide sequence together with V segment. VDJmatch was used to annotate antigen specificity against VDJdb, with one amino acid substitution allowed in CDR3.

The source of this sequence is a woman aged 18-29 years in good health. The sequencing sample was made of CD8+ T cells sorted from blood. The rearrangement joined TRBV27 to TRBJ2-7; 12 bases in the junction line up with TRBD2. The nucleotides read TGTGCCAGCAGTTTCCTAGCGGGAGGGCCCGACGAGCAGTACTTC. Translated, it reads CASSFLAGGPDEQYF.